A single sample is the source of the 30 T cell receptor beta chains below, sequenced in a study of T cell repertoires in cytomegalovirus infection. MiXCR was run by TCRdb on the reads, yielding one entry per CDR3 protein. The data contain hundreds of thousands of distinct CDR3 sequences, 6% to 8% of them singletons. Sequencing was carried out using PBMCs. The receptors come from a human donor in good health (CMV status not recorded). Some clones in this sample may be carry-over from other donors' samples.

This chain uses TRBV7-9 with TRBJ2-5; D is possibly TRBD2 (6 bases). V was clipped by 5 bases and J by 5 bases, with 9 bases between them. The CDR3 runs 12 residues. Per germline, CDR1 SEHNR and CDR2 FQNEAQ (reference sequence). The CDR3 nucleotides are TGTGCCAGCAGCCCCACTAGCGAGACCCAGTACTTC. This sequence encodes CASSPTSETQYF.

This clonotype was recorded at least ten times. In nucleotides, the CDR3 is TGTGCCAGCAGTTCTTACAGACAGGGTTCAGGCCGTAGCAATCAGCCCCAGCATTTT. Amino acids: CASSSYRQGSGRSNQPQHF. The chain combines TRBV6-6 with TRBJ1-5; 7 nucleotides line up with TRBD1. With V trimmed by 4 bases and J by 0 bases, 15 bases remained unmatched. From germline, CDR1 is MNHNY and CDR2 SVGAGI (reference sequence). This CDR3 has 19 residues.

This clonotype appeared many times. CDR3 protein: CSARDPGRNYNEQFF. CDR3 DNA sequence: TGCAGTGCTAGAGACCCGGGACGGAACTACAATGAGCAGTTCTTC. V is TRBV20-1 and J is TRBJ2-1; D may be TRBD1 or TRBD2 (5 bases each). V gave up 0 bases and J gave up 3 bases, with 12 bases separating them. Germline loops: CDR1 DFQATT, CDR2 SNEGSKA (reference sequence). This CDR3 is built from 15 residues.

This clonotype was picked up many times. The chain uses TRBV20-1 and TRBJ1-2; 8 nucleotides agree with TRBD1. CDR3 length equals 16 residues. In germline, CDR1 is DFQATT, CDR2 SNEGSKA (reference sequence). V trimming: 0 bases; J trimming: 3 bases; junction bases outside the gene matches: 9. As DNA, the CDR3 is TGCAGTGCTAGAGACACGGGACAGGTGGCGTACTATGGCTACACCTTC. Translating gives CSARDTGQVAYYGYTF.

This clonotype was picked up one time. The chain employs TRBV30 and TRBJ1-1, with D maybe TRBD1 (5 bases). The CDR3 totals 13 residues. V was pared by 2 bases and J by 1 base, with 8 bases between. CDR1 is GTSNPN and CDR2 is SVGIG in the germline V gene (reference sequence). CDR3 protein: CAWSRQGNTEAFF. The CDR3 nucleotides are TGTGCCTGGAGTAGGCAGGGGAACACTGAAGCTTTCTTT.

The chain couples TRBV14 to TRBJ2-5, with D perhaps being TRBD1 or TRBD2 (5 bases each). Germline V CDR1 and CDR2: SGHDN, FVKESK. The CDR3 covers 16 residues. V was trimmed by 4 bases and J by 2 bases, leaving 17 bases between them. CDR3 DNA: TGTGCCAGCAGCCTACTTGGGGGTCAGACACAAGAGACCCAGTACTTC. The encoded protein is CASSLLGGQTQETQYF. The full variable domain, with the rest looked up from reference TRBV14 and TRBJ2-5, is EAGVTQFPSHSVIEKGQTVTLRCDPISGHDNLYWYRRVMGKEIKFLLHFVKESKQDESGMPNNRFLAERTGGTYSTLKVQPAELEDSGVYFCASSLLGGQTQETQYFGPGTRLLVL.

In this sample, this clonotype turned up many times. The CDR3 sequence: CASSLGLASSTDTQYF. CDR3 sequence (DNA): TGTGCCAGCAGCTTGGGACTAGCGTCTAGCACAGATACGCAGTATTTT. The chain uses TRBV7-2 and TRBJ2-3; 10 nucleotides match TRBD2. The CDR3 totals 16 residues. V gave up 3 bases and J gave up 0 bases; unmatched junction bases: 3. Germline V gene sequence: CDR1 SGHTA, CDR2 FQGNSA.

J is TRBJ1-5 and V is TRBV20-1; TRBD1 might be the D (6 bases). Germline V gene lookup returns CDR1 DFQATT and CDR2 SNEGSKA (reference sequence). CDR3 size: 15 residues. The V end was cut by 6 bases, the J end by 3 bases, with 18 bases between. The CDR3 region has the DNA TGCAGTGCGCGGAGCAGCAGGGGCAACAATCAGCCCCAGCATTTT. Amino acid sequence: CSARSSRGNNQPQHF.

This clonotype was seen only a few times. This rearrangement joins TRBV20-1 to TRBJ2-7; 9 nucleotides agree with TRBD2. CDR1 and CDR2 (germline): DFQATT, SNEGSKA (reference sequence). The CDR3 runs to 13 residues. The trim removed 7 bases at V and 3 bases at J, leaving 7 bases unmatched. The DNA for the CDR3 is TGCAGTGGCAGGCGGGGGGGCTACTACGAGCAGTACTTC. Residues: CSGRRGGYYEQYF.

This clonotype was seen more than once but under ten times. The gene calls are TRBV20-1 and TRBJ1-4; TRBD1 agrees at 7 bases. The germline V gene encodes CDR1 DFQATT and CDR2 SNEGSKA (reference sequence). The CDR3 totals 13 residues. Trimming removed 3 bases from V and 8 bases from J; junction bases left unmatched: 6. CDR3 loop: CSARGTVREKLFF. The CDR3 nucleotides read TGCAGTGCTAGGGGGACAGTCAGGGAAAAACTGTTTTTT.

This clonotype was found many times. This chain links TRBV2 with TRBJ2-1; perhaps TRBD1 as D (5 bases). This CDR3 spans 12 amino acids. Germline V gives CDR1 SNHLY, CDR2 FYNNEI. With 7 bases removed from V and 5 bases from J, the gap between germline ends came to 9 bases. The CDR3 nucleotides read TGTGCCAGCACCGACAGACACAATGAGCAGTTCTTC. Amino acid sequence: CASTDRHNEQFF.

This clonotype showed up many times. J is TRBJ1-2 and V is TRBV7-2; the match to TRBD1 covers 7 bases. The J segment lost 7 bases and the V segment lost 0 bases, leaving 8 bases of the junction unmatched. Germline CDR1 SGHTA, CDR2 FQGNSA. The CDR3 has 15 amino acids. The CDR3 loop is CASSLARDRTSGYTF. CDR3 DNA: TGTGCCAGCAGCTTAGCGAGGGACAGAACATCTGGCTACACCTTC.

This clonotype was seen ten or more times. CDR3 DNA sequence: TGCAGCGTGTCCGGGGACGGAGGGGTTTCCTACGAGCAGTACTTC. Its translation is CSVSGDGGVSYEQYF. The rearrangement links TRBV29-1 to TRBJ2-7, with a possible D match to TRBD2 (6 bases). There are 15 residues in the CDR3. With 6 bases removed from V and 1 base from J, the gap between germline ends came to 19 bases. Looked up from germline, CDR1 is SQVTM and CDR2 is ANQGSEA.

The rearrangement uses TRBV28 and TRBJ2-5; 7 nucleotides align to TRBD1. V lost 8 bases, J lost 1 base, and 10 bases stayed unmatched. This CDR3 is built from 15 residues. Per germline, CDR1 MDHEN and CDR2 SYDVKM. The DNA of the CDR3 is TGTGCCAGCCTACCCAGGACAGGTCCCCAAGAGACCCAGTACTTC. Amino acids: CASLPRTGPQETQYF.

This clonotype came up many times. The V gene is TRBV6-6, the J gene TRBJ2-1; 7 nucleotides line up with TRBD1. CDR3 length equals 14 residues. J was trimmed by 6 bases and V by 7 bases; bases with no gene match: 9. The germline gives CDR1 MNHNY, CDR2 SVGAGI (reference sequence). Here the CDR3 reads CASTPGQAGNEQFF. The CDR3 nucleotides read TGTGCCAGCACCCCCGGACAGGCTGGCAATGAGCAGTTCTTC.

This clonotype was seen a few times. The chain joins TRBV10-3 to TRBJ2-5; 9 bases line up with TRBD1. The CDR3 is 16 amino acids. Per germline, CDR1 ENHRY and CDR2 SYGVKD. Trimming took 2 bases from V and 4 from J; bases not matched to a gene: 8. The CDR3, as DNA: TGTGCCATCAGTGAGGATTGGACAGGGGCGGGAGAGACCCAGTACTTC. It specifies CAISEDWTGAGETQYF.

This clonotype showed up many times. V gene TRBV7-9 combines with J gene TRBJ1-2; D perhaps matches TRBD1 (6 bases). CDR1 and CDR2 (germline): SEHNR, FQNEAQ (reference sequence). The V and J ends lost 0 bases and 8 bases respectively, with 13 bases between them. The CDR3 sequence is 14 residues long. Here the CDR3 DNA reads TGTGCCAGCAGCTTAGCGGAGACAGGCTTGGGCTACACCTTC. It translates to CASSLAETGLGYTF.

The J gene is TRBJ1-1, the V gene TRBV2; tentative D call: TRBD1 (5 bases). The CDR3 covers 13 residues. Looked up from germline, CDR1 is SNHLY and CDR2 is FYNNEI. V was trimmed by 3 bases and J by 2 bases, leaving 7 bases between them. The CDR3: CASSDDRNTEAFF. The CDR3 DNA reads TGTGCCAGCAGTGACGACAGAAACACTGAAGCTTTCTTT.

This clonotype was found a few times. The gene calls are TRBV5-1 and TRBJ2-5, with TRBD2 matching 9 bases. The V gene end was trimmed by 5 bases and the J gene end by 2 bases; junction bases not matched to a gene: 7. Germline V gene data show CDR1 as SGHRS and CDR2 as YFSETQ. This CDR3 contains 15 residues. Here the CDR3 reads CASRGAGGFQETQYF. CDR3 sequence (DNA): TGCGCCAGCAGAGGAGCGGGGGGATTTCAAGAGACCCAGTACTTC.

This clonotype came up many times. The chain couples TRBV7-2 to TRBJ2-3, with D possibly TRBD1 on 8 matching bases. This CDR3 has 14 amino acids. Trimming removed 5 bases from V and 6 bases from J, with 15 bases in between. CDR1 and CDR2 (germline): SGHTA, FQGNSA. The CDR3 loop reads CASSGSGDRDTQYF. The CDR3 nucleotides read TGTGCCAGCAGCGGGAGCGGGGACAGGGATACGCAGTATTTT.

This clonotype was detected many times. The gene calls are TRBV7-2 and TRBJ2-5; D gene uncertain. This CDR3 is 16 amino acids long. Trimming left V 1 base short and J 1 base short, with 13 bases between. The germline V gene has CDR1 SGHTA and CDR2 FQGNSA. The CDR3 DNA is TGTGCCAGCAGCTTAGGGTCACAGAATATCCAAGAGACCCAGTACTTC. It yields the protein CASSLGSQNIQETQYF.

This clonotype was detected ten times or more. The V call is TRBV7-9, the J call TRBJ2-5; 15 positions match TRBD2. The CDR3 is 13 residues long. Per the germline V gene, CDR1 is SEHNR and CDR2 is FQNEAQ (reference sequence). After removal of 6 bases from V and 13 bases from J, the junction contained 6 bases not matched to a gene. The CDR3 region has the DNA TGTGCCAGCAGTGGACTAGCGGGGGGGCAGATGTACTTC. Encoded protein: CASSGLAGGQMYF.

This clonotype was seen many times. The V call is TRBV7-2, the J call TRBJ2-4; TRBD1 is a possible D gene (6 bases). V was cut by 5 bases and J by 0 bases, with 14 bases left in between. The CDR3 contains 16 residues. Per germline, CDR1 SGHTA and CDR2 FQGNSA. The CDR3 DNA reads TGTGCCAGCAGCGAGGGGACAATCCTAGCCAAAAACATTCAGTACTTC. This encodes CASSEGTILAKNIQYF.

This clonotype came up many times. The chain employs TRBV29-1 and TRBJ2-3; D gene ambiguous. The CDR3 spans 12 residues. Trimming stripped 3 bases from V and 6 bases from J, with 10 bases between. In germline, CDR1 is SQVTM, CDR2 ANQGSEA. The CDR3 DNA follows: TGCAGCGTTGAGGCGCTGGCGGATACGCAGTATTTT. Translated: CSVEALADTQYF.

In this sample, this clonotype turned up many times. This rearrangement joins TRBV6-6 to TRBJ1-2; D is ambiguous. V was trimmed by 8 bases and J by 4 bases, leaving 8 bases between them. Germline assignment: CDR1 MNHNY and CDR2 SVGAGI (reference sequence). The CDR3 sequence is 11 residues long. This CDR3 is CASGRSYGYTF. The DNA of the CDR3 is TGTGCCAGCGGACGGAGCTATGGCTACACCTTC.

There are many counts of this clonotype. The genes are TRBV29-1 and TRBJ1-4; 10 bases align to TRBD1. J was trimmed by 7 bases and V by 6 bases; bases with no gene match: 5. CDR3 size: 13 residues. In germline, CDR1 is SQVTM, CDR2 ANQGSEA. The CDR3 is CSVGTGEVEKLFF. In DNA form, the CDR3 reads TGCAGCGTCGGGACAGGGGAGGTTGAAAAACTGTTTTTT.

This clonotype has a count of ten or more. CDR3 sequence reads: CASSRRSGGAYEQYF. CDR3 in DNA: TGTGCCAGCAGCCGCCGTAGCGGGGGGGCGTACGAGCAGTACTTC. This chain links TRBV11-2 with TRBJ2-7, with 11 bases matching TRBD2. The CDR3 covers 15 residues. CDR1 and CDR2 from the germline V gene are SGHAT and FQNNGV. J was trimmed by 4 bases and V by 5 bases; bases with no gene match: 7.

This clonotype has at least ten counts. V gene TRBV12-3 or TRBV12-4 combines with J gene TRBJ2-1, with a possible D match to TRBD1 (6 bases). The CDR3 spans 17 residues. V lost 8 bases, J lost 0 bases, and 20 bases lay in between. The CDR3 nucleotides read TGTGCCAGCGGGGCATGGGGGCATCAGAGCTCCTACAATGAGCAGTTCTTC. It translates to CASGAWGHQSSYNEQFF.

The chain is built from TRBV9 and TRBJ2-7, with D unclear. The CDR3 covers 14 residues. The V gene's germline CDR1 is SGDLS and CDR2 YYNGEE. V was pared by 0 bases and J by 0 bases, with 7 bases between. The CDR3: CASSVGSNSYEQYF. The CDR3, as DNA: TGTGCCAGCAGCGTAGGATCTAACTCCTACGAGCAGTACTTC.

To note about this clonotype: A much larger clone is a single base away; this may be a read error. The chain is built from TRBV20-1 and TRBJ2-4; D is perhaps TRBD1 (6 bases). The CDR3 length is 13 residues. Germline assignment: CDR1 DFQATT and CDR2 SNEGSKA (reference sequence). The CDR3 loop reads CSAKGDGQNIEYF. CDR3 coding DNA: TGCAGTGCTAAGGGGGATGGCCAAAACATTGAGTACTTC.